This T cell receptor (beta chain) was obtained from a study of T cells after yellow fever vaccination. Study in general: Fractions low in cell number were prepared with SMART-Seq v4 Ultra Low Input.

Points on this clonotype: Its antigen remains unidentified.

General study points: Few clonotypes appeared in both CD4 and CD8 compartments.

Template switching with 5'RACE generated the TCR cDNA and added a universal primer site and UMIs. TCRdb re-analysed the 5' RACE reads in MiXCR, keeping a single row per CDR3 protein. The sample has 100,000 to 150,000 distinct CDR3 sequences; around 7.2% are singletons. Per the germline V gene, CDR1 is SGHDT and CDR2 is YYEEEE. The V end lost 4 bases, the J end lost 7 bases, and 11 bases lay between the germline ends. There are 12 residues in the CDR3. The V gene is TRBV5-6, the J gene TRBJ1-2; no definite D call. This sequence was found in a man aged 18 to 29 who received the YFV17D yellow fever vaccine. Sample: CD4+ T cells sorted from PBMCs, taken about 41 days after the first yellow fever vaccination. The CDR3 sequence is CASSAGLLGYTF. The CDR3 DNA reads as TGTGCCAGCAGCGCCGGGCTCCTTGGCTACACCTTC.